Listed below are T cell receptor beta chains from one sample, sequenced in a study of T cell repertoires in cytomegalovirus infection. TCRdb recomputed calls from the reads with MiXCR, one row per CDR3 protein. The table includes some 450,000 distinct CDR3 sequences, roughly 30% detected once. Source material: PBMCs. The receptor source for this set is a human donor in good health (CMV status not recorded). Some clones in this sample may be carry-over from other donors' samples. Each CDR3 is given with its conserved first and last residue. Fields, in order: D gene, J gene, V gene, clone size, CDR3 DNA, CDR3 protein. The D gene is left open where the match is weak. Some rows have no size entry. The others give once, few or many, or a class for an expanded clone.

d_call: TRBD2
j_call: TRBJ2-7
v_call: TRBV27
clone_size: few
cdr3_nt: TGTGCCAGCAGTTTATCAAGCGGGGGGGGTTACGAGCAGTACTTC
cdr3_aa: CASSLSSGGGYEQYF

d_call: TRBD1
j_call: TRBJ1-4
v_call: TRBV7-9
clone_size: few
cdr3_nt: TGTGCCAGCAGCCCACCCGGGACAGCCGCGGGGGAAAAACTGTTTTTT
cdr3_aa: CASSPPGTAAGEKLFF

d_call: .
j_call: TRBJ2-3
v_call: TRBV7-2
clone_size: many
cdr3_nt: TGTGCCAGCAGCTTAGGACAGCCCACAGATACGCAGTATTTT
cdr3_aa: CASSLGQPTDTQYF

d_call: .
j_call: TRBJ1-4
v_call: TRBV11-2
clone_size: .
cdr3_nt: TGTGCCAGCAGCCCCGGATGGGACAACTTGGCTCGAATTCTGTTTTTT
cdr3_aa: CASSPGWDNLARILFF

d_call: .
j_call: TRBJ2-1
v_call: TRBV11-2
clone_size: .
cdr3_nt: TGTGCCAGCAGCTTAGCTGTAGGGCAGTCCCCCAAGCAGTTCTTC
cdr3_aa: CASSLAVGQSPKQFF

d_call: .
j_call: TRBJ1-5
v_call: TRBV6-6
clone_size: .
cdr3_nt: TGTGCCAGCAGTTTCACGGGGGAACATAGCAATCAGCCCCAGCATTTT
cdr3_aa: CASSFTGEHSNQPQHF

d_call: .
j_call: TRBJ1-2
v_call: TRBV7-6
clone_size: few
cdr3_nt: TGTGCCAGCAGCTTTCTCGGGGTTGGAGGCTACACCTTC
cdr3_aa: CASSFLGVGGYTF

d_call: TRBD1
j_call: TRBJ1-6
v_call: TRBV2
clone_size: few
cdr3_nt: TGTGCCAGCAGGGCCCAACAGGGGCTATATAATTCACCCCTCCACTTT
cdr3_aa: CASRAQQGLYNSPLHF

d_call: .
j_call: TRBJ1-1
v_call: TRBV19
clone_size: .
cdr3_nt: TGTGCCAGTAGTCCCGGGACCGGCTACACTGAAGCTTTCTTT
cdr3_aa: CASSPGTGYTEAFF

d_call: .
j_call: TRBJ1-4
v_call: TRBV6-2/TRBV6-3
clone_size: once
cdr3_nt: TGTGCCAGCAGTGACCGGAAAAGTAATGAAAAACTGTATTTT
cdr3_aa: CASSDRKSNEKLYF

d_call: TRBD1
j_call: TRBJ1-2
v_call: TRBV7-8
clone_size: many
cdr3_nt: TGTGCCAGCAGCTTAAGGTCAGGGGACAGTGAGACTAACTATGGCTACACCTTC
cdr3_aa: CASSLRSGDSETNYGYTF

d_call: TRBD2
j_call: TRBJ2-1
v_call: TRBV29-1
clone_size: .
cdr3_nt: TGCAGCGTTGTAGGCGGGGGGGGCTCCTACAATGAGCAGTTCTTC
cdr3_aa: CSVVGGGGSYNEQFF

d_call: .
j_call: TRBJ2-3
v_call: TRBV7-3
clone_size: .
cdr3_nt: TGTGCCAGCAGCCCAACTATCGGGTTCTCCACAGATACGCAGTATTTT
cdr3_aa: CASSPTIGFSTDTQYF

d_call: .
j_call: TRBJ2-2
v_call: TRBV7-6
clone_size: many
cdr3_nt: TGTGCCAGCAGCTCCGACAGACCACACACCGGGGAGCTGTTTTTT
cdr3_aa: CASSSDRPHTGELFF

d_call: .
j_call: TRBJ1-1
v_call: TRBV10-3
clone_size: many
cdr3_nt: TGTGCCATCAGTGAGTCTTCCCAGAGCAACACTGAAGCTTTCTTT
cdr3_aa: CAISESSQSNTEAFF

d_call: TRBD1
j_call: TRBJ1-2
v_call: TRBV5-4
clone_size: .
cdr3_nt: TGTGCCAGCAGCACCGGGACAGCTGTCTATGGCTACACCTTC
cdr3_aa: CASSTGTAVYGYTF

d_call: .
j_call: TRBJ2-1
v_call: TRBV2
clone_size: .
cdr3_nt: TGTGCCAGCAGTGAATTGGCCCGGTCCGATGAGCAGTTCTTC
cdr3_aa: CASSELARSDEQFF

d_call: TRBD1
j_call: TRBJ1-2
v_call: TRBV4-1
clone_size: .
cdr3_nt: TGCGCCAGCAGCCAAGATATGACCGGATCCCGACAGGGGAGACAGGGCTACACCTTC
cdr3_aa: CASSQDMTGSRQGRQGYTF

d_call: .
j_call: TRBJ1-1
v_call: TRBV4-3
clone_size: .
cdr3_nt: TGCGCCAGCAGCCACAGGGGTAGGAGCACTGAAGCTTTCTTT
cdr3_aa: CASSHRGRSTEAFF

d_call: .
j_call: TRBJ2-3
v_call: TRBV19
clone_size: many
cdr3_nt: TGTGCCAGTAGTACCCGGGACAAAGGGAAGGATACGCAGTATTTT
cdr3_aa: CASSTRDKGKDTQYF

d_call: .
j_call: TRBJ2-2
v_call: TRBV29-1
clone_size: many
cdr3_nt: TGCAGCGTGATTTGGAACACCGGGGAGCTGTTTTTT
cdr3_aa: CSVIWNTGELFF

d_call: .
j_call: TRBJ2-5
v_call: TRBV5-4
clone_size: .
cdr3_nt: TGTGCCAGCAGCTCCTCCTCCAATTTGGGGGAGACCCAGTACTTC
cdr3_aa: CASSSSSNLGETQYF

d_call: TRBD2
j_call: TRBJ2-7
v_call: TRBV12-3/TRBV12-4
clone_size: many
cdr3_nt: TGTGCCAGCGGGCTATCGGGAGGGGCAACTCCCTACGAGCAGTACTTC
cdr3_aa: CASGLSGGATPYEQYF

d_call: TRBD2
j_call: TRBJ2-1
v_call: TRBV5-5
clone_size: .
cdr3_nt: TGTGCCAGCAGCATCCGGACTAGCGGGGGGCAGAGAGGGAATGAGCAGTTCTTC
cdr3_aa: CASSIRTSGGQRGNEQFF

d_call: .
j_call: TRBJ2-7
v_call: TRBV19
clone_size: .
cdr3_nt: TGTGCCAGTAGTATAGATACGGAGGGCGAGCAGTACTTC
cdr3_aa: CASSIDTEGEQYF

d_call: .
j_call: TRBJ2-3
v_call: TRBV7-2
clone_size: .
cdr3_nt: TGTGCCAGCAGCTTAGCTGTAGGGGCATCCCCCAGTAGCACAGATACGCAGTATTTT
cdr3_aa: CASSLAVGASPSSTDTQYF

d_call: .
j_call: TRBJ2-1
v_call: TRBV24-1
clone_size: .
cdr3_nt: TGTGCCACCAGTGTTTCCGTGGGCAGGCTCGATGAGCAGTTCTTC
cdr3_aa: CATSVSVGRLDEQFF